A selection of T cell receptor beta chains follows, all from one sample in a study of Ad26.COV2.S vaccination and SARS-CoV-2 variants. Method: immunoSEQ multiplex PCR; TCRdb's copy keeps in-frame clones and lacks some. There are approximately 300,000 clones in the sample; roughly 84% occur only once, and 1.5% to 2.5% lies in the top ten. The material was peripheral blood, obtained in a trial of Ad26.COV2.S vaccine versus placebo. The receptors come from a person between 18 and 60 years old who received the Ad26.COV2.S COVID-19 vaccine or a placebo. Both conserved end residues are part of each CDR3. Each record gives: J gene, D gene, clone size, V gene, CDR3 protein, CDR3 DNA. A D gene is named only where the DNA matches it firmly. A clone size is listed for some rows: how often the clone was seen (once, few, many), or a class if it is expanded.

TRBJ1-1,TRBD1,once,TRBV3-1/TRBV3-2,CASSQDPGQGEAFF,TGTGCCAGCAGCCAAGACCCCGGACAGGGCGAAGCTTTCTTT
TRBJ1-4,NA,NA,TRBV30,CAWSVPYSTNEKLFF,TGTGCCTGGAGTGTACCTTACAGCACTAATGAAAAACTGTTTTTT
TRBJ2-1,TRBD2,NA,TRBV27,CASSLWGLAGGLSDEQFF,TGTGCCAGCAGTTTATGGGGACTAGCGGGGGGATTGAGCGATGAGCAGTTCTTC
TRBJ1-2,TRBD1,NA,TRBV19,CASGGTAGLGGYTF,TGTGCCAGTGGCGGGACAGCCGGCCTTGGGGGCTACACCTTC
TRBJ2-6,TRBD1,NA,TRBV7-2,CASTPGGSGANVLTF,TGTGCCAGCACCCCAGGGGGTTCTGGGGCCAACGTCCTGACTTTC
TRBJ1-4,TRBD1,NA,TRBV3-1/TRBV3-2,CASSNTGGGEKLFF,TGTGCCAGCAGCAATACAGGGGGGGGTGAAAAACTGTTTTTT
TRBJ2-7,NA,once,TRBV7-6,CASSQETYVNYEQYF,TGTGCCAGCAGTCAAGAGACCTACGTAAACTACGAGCAGTACTTC
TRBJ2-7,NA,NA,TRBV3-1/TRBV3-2,CASSQGLENEQYF,TGTGCCAGCAGCCAAGGATTGGAGAACGAGCAGTACTTC
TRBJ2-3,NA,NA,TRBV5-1,CASSLYSLTDTQYF,TGCGCCAGCAGCTTGTACTCCTTAACAGATACGCAGTATTTT
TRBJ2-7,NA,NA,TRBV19,CASSIERGYEQYF,TGTGCCAGTAGTATAGAGCGGGGCTACGAGCAGTACTTC
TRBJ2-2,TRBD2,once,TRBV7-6,CASSSGLGPVTGELFF,TGTGCCAGCAGCTCGGGACTAGGCCCCGTCACCGGGGAGCTGTTTTTT
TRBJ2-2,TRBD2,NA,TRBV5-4,CASSPGTSGAANTGELFF,TGTGCCAGCAGCCCGGGGACTAGCGGGGCCGCGAACACCGGGGAGCTGTTTTTT
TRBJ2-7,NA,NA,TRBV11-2,CASSPTGTFYEQYF,TGTGCCAGCAGCCCCACGGGGACGTTCTACGAGCAGTACTTC
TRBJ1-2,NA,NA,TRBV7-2,CASRQTGGWGYTF,TGTGCCAGCAGGCAGACGGGGGGATGGGGCTACACCTTC
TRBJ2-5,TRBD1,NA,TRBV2,CASSVWTGLSQYF,TGTGCCAGCAGTGTCTGGACAGGCTTGTCCCAGTACTTC
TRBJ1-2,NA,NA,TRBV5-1,CASSLSGQSYGYTF,TGCGCCAGCAGCTTGAGCGGACAATCCTATGGCTACACCTTC
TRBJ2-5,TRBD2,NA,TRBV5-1,CASSAPGGQETQYF,TGCGCCAGCAGCGCCCCGGGGGGCCAAGAGACCCAGTACTTC
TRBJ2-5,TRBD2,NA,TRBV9,CASSPGTTEETQYF,TGTGCCAGCAGCCCCGGGACTACCGAAGAGACCCAGTACTTC
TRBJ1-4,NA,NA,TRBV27,CASSSHRAGKLFF,TGTGCCAGCAGTTCCCACCGGGCCGGAAAACTGTTTTTT
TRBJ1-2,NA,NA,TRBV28,CASSLPGNYGYTF,TGTGCCAGCAGCCTCCCTGGGAACTATGGCTACACCTTC
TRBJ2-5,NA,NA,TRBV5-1,CASSLDRETQYF,TGCGCCAGCAGCTTGGATCGGGAGACCCAGTACTTC
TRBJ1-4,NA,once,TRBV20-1,CSASFNPTLLDEKLFF,TGCAGTGCTAGTTTCAACCCGACACTCTTGGATGAAAAACTGTTTTTT
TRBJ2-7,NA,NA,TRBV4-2,CASSQGSNYEQYF,TGTGCCAGCAGCCAGGGAAGTAACTACGAGCAGTACTTC
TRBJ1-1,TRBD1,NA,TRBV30,CASTGEGTEAFF,TGTGCCTCCACAGGGGAGGGCACTGAAGCTTTCTTT
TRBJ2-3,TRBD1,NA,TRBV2,CASTKGTARSTDTQYF,TGTGCCAGCACCAAAGGGACAGCCCGGAGCACAGATACGCAGTATTTT
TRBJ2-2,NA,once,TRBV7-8,CASSFRPGDGELFF,TGTGCCAGCAGCTTCCGGCCGGGGGACGGGGAGCTGTTTTTT
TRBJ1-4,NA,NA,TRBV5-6,CASSVLDGATNEKLFF,TGTGCCAGCAGCGTACTGGACGGAGCAACTAATGAAAAACTGTTTTTT